This T cell receptor beta chain stems from a study of regulatory and conventional T cells in breast cancer (dated by TCRdb to between 2015 and 2016). Library preparation was by PCR. The run used an Illumina MiSeq. TCRdb took the public reads, trimmed them with fastp at Q25, ran MiXCR for clone calling and kept in-frame beta chains. Records with the same CDR3 protein are collapsed into one entry carrying the most frequent genes and DNA. The sample records fewer than 11,000 distinct CDR3 sequences, about a third of which are singletons. The ten biggest clones cover under 6.5% of the sample. V loses 4 bases, J loses 11 bases, and the germline ends lie 12 bases apart. According to the germline V gene, CDR1 reads SNHLY and CDR2 reads FYNNEI. Its CDR3 holds 13 amino acids, cysteine through phenylalanine. Of the read, only the CDR3 DNA is kept; its 39 bases are in frame from base 1. Regarding this clonotype: The antigen it binds to is not known. Base qualities are not at hand, and no much larger clone is one base apart.

Rearrangement joined TRBV2 to TRBJ1-6, and possibly TRBD1, on 5 matching bases. The specimen was conventional T cells from blood. The clonotype originates from a male donor in good health. CDR3 region: CASSGPGSPPLHF. The sequence in DNA is TGTGCCAGCAGTGGCCCAGGGTCGCCACCCCTCCACTTT.